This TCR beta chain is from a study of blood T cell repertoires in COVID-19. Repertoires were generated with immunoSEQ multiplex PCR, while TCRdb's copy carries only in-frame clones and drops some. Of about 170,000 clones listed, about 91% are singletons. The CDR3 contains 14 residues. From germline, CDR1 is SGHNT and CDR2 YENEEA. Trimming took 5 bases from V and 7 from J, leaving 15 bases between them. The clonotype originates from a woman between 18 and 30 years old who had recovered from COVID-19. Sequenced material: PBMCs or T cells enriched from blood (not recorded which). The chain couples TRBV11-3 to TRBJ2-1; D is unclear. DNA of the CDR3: TGTGCCAGCAGCCTAGGAAGGAGTTCGAATGAGCAGTTCTTC. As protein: CASSLGRSSNEQFF.